The 20 T cell receptor beta chains reported below all come from one sample, sequenced in a study of identifying expanded T cells in peripheral blood. This table comes from immunoSEQ multiplex PCR, and its TCRdb copy is limited to in-frame clones, with some not included. The table includes 50,000 to 75,000 clones, around four fifths detected once. The sequencing input was blood. These receptors were obtained from a person aged 18 to 75 in good health.

The chain joins TRBV7-2 to TRBJ1-1; D unresolved. Trimming shortened V by 3 bases and J by 5 bases, and 10 bases separated the two germline ends. The CDR3 has 13 amino acids. CDR1 is SGHTA, CDR2 FQGNSA, per germline. The CDR3 nucleotides read TGTGCCAGCAGCTTGGCCCCCGAGACTGAAGCTTTCTTT. Protein: CASSLAPETEAFF.

This chain links TRBV30 with TRBJ2-1; 7 positions agree with TRBD1. This CDR3 comprises 16 residues. V was clipped by 3 bases and J by 6 bases; unmatched bases: 14. Germline CDR1 and CDR2: GTSNPN and SVGIG (reference sequence). This CDR3 reads CAWRLRQGPRFNEQFF. The CDR3 DNA is TGTGCCTGGAGGCTTCGACAGGGCCCCCGTTTCAATGAGCAGTTCTTC.

The chain is built from TRBV4-3 and TRBJ2-5, with a tentative D call TRBD2 (6 bases). Germline V gives CDR1 LGHNA, CDR2 YSLEER. The CDR3 totals 15 residues. Deletions cut 0 bases from V and 5 bases from J, with 13 bases between. The CDR3 region is CASSQEPNSGETQYF. The CDR3 nucleotides read TGCGCCAGCAGCCAAGAGCCTAATAGCGGCGAGACCCAGTACTTC.

The V gene is TRBV12-5, the J gene TRBJ2-2, with TRBD2 matching 11 bases. Germline CDR1 LGHNT, CDR2 FRNRAP. The CDR3 runs 18 residues. The V segment lost 5 bases and the J segment 2 bases; nucleotides outside the gene matches: 10. DNA of the CDR3: TGTGCTAGTGGTCCCCGGACTAGCGGGTATCCAAACACCGGGGAGCTGTTTTTT. Translating gives CASGPRTSGYPNTGELFF.

This clone has a handful of counts. The chain links TRBV20-1 to TRBJ2-7; D not resolved. Trimming cost V 1 base and J 5 bases, with 6 bases left between them. This CDR3 is built from 11 residues. Germline lookup yields CDR1 DFQATT and CDR2 SNEGSKA (reference sequence). DNA of the CDR3: TGCAGTGCTAGAGGACAAAACGAGCAGTACTTC. This sequence encodes CSARGQNEQYF.

V gene TRBV29-1 combines with J gene TRBJ2-5; TRBD1 matches 9 bases. The CDR3 runs 12 residues. CDR1 SQVTM and CDR2 ANQGSEA come from the germline V gene. V lost 8 bases, J lost 6 bases, and 7 bases stayed unmatched. DNA for the CDR3: TGCAGCACCGGGACAGGGAGACAGACCCAGTACTTC. Amino acid sequence: CSTGTGRQTQYF.

The gene calls are TRBV6-5 and TRBJ1-2; D might be TRBD1 (6 bases). The germline CDR1 and CDR2 sequences are MNHEY and SVGAGI. The CDR3 consists of 14 residues. V was trimmed by 0 bases and J by 5 bases, leaving 10 bases between them. The CDR3, as DNA: TGTGCCAGCAGTTACTCGGACAGTCTGTATGGCTACACCTTC. It yields the protein CASSYSDSLYGYTF.

The V gene is TRBV30, the J gene TRBJ2-5; TRBD2 aligns across 10 bases. The CDR3 contains 15 residues. Germline V lookup: CDR1 GTSNPN, CDR2 SVGIG (reference sequence). Trimming at V came to 4 bases and at J to 2 bases, leaving 7 bases not matched to a gene. The CDR3 here is CAWTSGSSIQETQYF. CDR3 sequence (DNA): TGTGCCTGGACTAGCGGGAGCTCTATACAAGAGACCCAGTACTTC.

V and J are TRBV4-3 and TRBJ2-1, with D possibly matching TRBD2 (7 bases). The germline V and J ends were trimmed by 4 bases and 7 bases, with 17 bases remaining between them. This CDR3 is 15 amino acids long. Germline CDR1 reads LGHNA; CDR2 reads YSLEER. CDR3 loop: CASSRSTGRENEQFF. The CDR3 DNA reads TGCGCCAGCAGCCGCTCCACAGGGAGGGAAAATGAGCAGTTCTTC.

The V call is TRBV4-3, the J call TRBJ2-3; 9 nucleotides line up with TRBD2. Germline CDR1 LGHNA, CDR2 YSLEER. J lost 4 bases, V lost 4 bases, and 9 bases had no gene match. CDR3 length equals 16 residues. The DNA of the CDR3 is TGCGCCAGCAGCCGCGGGGGGGGCGGGATTGCAGATACGCAGTATTTT. It codes for CASSRGGGGIADTQYF.

This clone occurred a few times. The J gene is TRBJ2-1, the V gene TRBV7-8, with TRBD1 as a possible D gene (5 bases). CDR1 SGHVS and CDR2 FQNEAQ come from the germline V gene. The CDR3 runs to 16 residues. V lost 1 base and J lost 1, with 11 bases in between. CDR3 coding DNA: TGTGCCAGCAGCTTAGGCCTAGGGGCTTCCTACAATGAGCAGTTCTTC. Protein sequence: CASSLGLGASYNEQFF.

CDR3 in amino acids: CASSIAQGSDTGELFF. CDR3 nucleotides: TGTGCCAGTAGTATAGCCCAGGGGTCGGACACCGGGGAGCTGTTTTTT. The chain employs TRBV19 and TRBJ2-2; possibly TRBD1 for D (6 bases). The CDR3 covers 16 residues. V lost 1 base and J 3 bases, leaving 12 bases between the germline ends. CDR1 is LNHDA and CDR2 is SQIVND in the germline V gene (reference sequence).

The chain combines TRBV10-1 with TRBJ2-1; D unclear. Trimming shortened V by 4 bases and J by 7 bases, and 14 bases separated the two germline ends. The CDR3 contains 14 residues. Germline CDR1 and CDR2: WNHNN and SYGVQD (reference sequence). In DNA, the CDR3 is TGCGCCAGCAGTGCTTTGGGAAATAGGAATGAGCAGTTCTTC. Protein: CASSALGNRNEQFF.

The table lists this clone with a few counts. V is TRBV2 and J is TRBJ2-7; 11 bases match TRBD2. Germline V CDR1 and CDR2: SNHLY, FYNNEI. The CDR3 spans 12 residues. Unmatched junction bases numbered 3, after V lost 6 bases and J lost 8 bases. CDR3 residues: CASRGTSGKQYF. In DNA form, the CDR3 reads TGTGCCAGCAGGGGGACTAGCGGCAAGCAGTACTTC. Based on the CDR3 plus reference TRBV2 and TRBJ2-7, the full variable domain is EPEVTQTPSHQVTQMGQEVILRCVPISNHLYFYWYRQILGQKVEFLVSFYNNEISEKSEIFDDQFSVERPDGSNFTLKIRSTKLEDSAMYFCASRGTSGKQYFGPGTRLTVT.

The chain carries TRBV30 and TRBJ1-3; no clear D. Germline-derived CDR1 and CDR2 are GTSNPN and SVGIG (reference sequence). Trimming removed 1 base at V and 6 bases at J, with 16 bases between. The CDR3 runs to 15 residues. CDR3 protein: CAWSALLSRQNTIYF. For the CDR3, the DNA is TGTGCCTGGAGTGCCCTTTTATCCAGACAAAACACCATATATTTT.

The chain employs TRBV7-7 and TRBJ2-5, with 8 bases aligning to TRBD1. The V gene end was trimmed by 0 bases and the J gene end by 3 bases; junction bases not matched to a gene: 6. The CDR3 has 16 amino acids. Germline V gene lookup returns CDR1 SSHAT and CDR2 FNYEAQ (reference sequence). CDR3: CASSLAQGATKETQYF. CDR3 in DNA: TGTGCCAGCAGCTTAGCGCAGGGGGCTACGAAAGAGACCCAGTACTTC.

The rearrangement uses TRBV9 and TRBJ2-1; no definite D call. Trimming removed 3 bases at V and 0 bases at J, with 7 bases between. The CDR3 loop spans 14 amino acids. CDR1 and CDR2 (germline): SGDLS, YYNGEE. The CDR3 sequence: CASSGTFSYNEQFF. CDR3 bases: TGTGCCAGCAGCGGGACCTTCTCCTACAATGAGCAGTTCTTC.

On this clone: The same CDR3 is also encoded by other DNA sequences in this sample. This chain joins TRBV29-1 and TRBJ1-2; D perhaps matches TRBD1 (5 bases). From germline, CDR1 is SQVTM and CDR2 ANQGSEA. The CDR3 consists of 11 residues. V shed 3 bases and J shed 8 bases, with 10 bases lying between them. The DNA for the CDR3 is TGCAGCGTTGATCATCAGGGCGGCTACACCTTC. Translating gives CSVDHQGGYTF.

The V call is TRBV6-1, the J call TRBJ2-7, with TRBD2 as a possible D gene (7 bases). The germline CDR1 and CDR2 sequences are MNHNS and SASEGT. The V end lost 8 bases, the J end lost 4 bases, and 15 bases lay between the germline ends. The CDR3 runs to 13 residues. CDR3 loop: CASRGAASYEQYF. The CDR3 DNA is TGTGCCAGCCGGGGGGCGGCTTCGTACGAGCAGTACTTC.

The chain is built from TRBV7-2 and TRBJ2-1; no clear D. The germline CDR1 and CDR2 sequences are SGHTA and FQGNSA. Trimming took 8 bases from V and 8 from J, leaving 16 bases between them. This CDR3 spans 13 amino acids. DNA of the CDR3: TGTGCCAGCGGCCGCCGTAGAGGTTATGAGCAGTTCTTC. This translates into CASGRRRGYEQFF. The entire variable domain, with the rest obtained from reference TRBV7-2 and TRBJ2-1, is as follows: GAGVSQSPSNKVTEKGKDVELRCDPISGHTALYWYRQSLGQGLEFLIYFQGNSAPDKSGLPSDRFSAERTGGSVSTLTIQRTQQEDSAVYLCASGRRRGYEQFFGPGTRLTVL.